This T cell receptor (beta chain) came from a study of naive and memory T cell subsets. This clonotype was counted a few times. The CDR3 is made up of 13 amino acids. CDR1 and CDR2 from the germline V gene are SGHRS and YFSETQ. V lost 2 bases and J 10 bases, leaving 15 bases between the germline ends. TCR cDNA received a 3' ligated oligonucleotide that carried a UMI. Whole blood, 2.5 ml, came from adult healthy volunteers. Ligated cDNA underwent four rounds of PCR with nested alpha and beta constant region primers and SP2. Reverse transcription of blood and skin TCR RNA was primed at alpha and beta constant regions. Via MiXCR, TCRdb re-called the 5' RACE reads, giving one row per CDR3 protein. The data show approximately 30,000 distinct CDR3 sequences, roughly a sixth seen once.

The clonotype originates from a female donor in good health. V and J are TRBV5-1 and TRBJ2-5; tentatively, D is TRBD1 or TRBD2 (6 bases each). CDR3 nucleotide sequence: TGCGCCAGCAGCTTCGGACAGCGGGTAGGCCAGTACTTC. Translating it yields CASSFGQRVGQYF. Full variable domain (outside the CDR3, taken from reference TRBV5-1 and TRBJ2-5): KAGVTQTPRYLIKTRGQQVTLSCSPISGHRSVSWYQQTPGQGLQFLFEYFSETQRNKGNFPGRFSGRQFSNSRSEMNVSTLELGDSALYLCASSFGQRVGQYFGPGTRLLVL.